These 26 T cell receptor beta chains share one sample of origin, sequenced in a study of blood T cell repertoires in COVID-19 (TCRdb year 2020). The receptor library was made with the immunoSEQ multiplex PCR assay. Not all clones reach the TCRdb copy of this immuneACCESS table, which keeps in-frame sequences only. Checked studies attribute under half of the gap to unresolved V genes and leave the rest unexplained. Counted in this sample were tens of thousands of clones; more than 75% of them appeared once. The ten largest clones represent approximately 4.3% of the sample. The sequencing sample was made of peripheral blood. The receptors originated from a human donor in a cohort sampled during active COVID-19.

The chain joins TRBV5-6 to TRBJ2-1; perhaps TRBD2 as D (5 bases). CDR1 and CDR2 from the germline V gene are SGHDT and YYEEEE. The CDR3 contains 13 residues. V gave up 4 bases and J gave up 12 bases, with 17 bases separating them. CDR3 bases: TGTGCCAGCAGCGACGCCGGGATGTTTGTGCAGTTCTTC. Its protein product is CASSDAGMFVQFF. The full variable domain, its missing parts supplied by reference TRBV5-6 and TRBJ2-1, is DAGVTQSPTHLIKTRGQQVTLRCSPKSGHDTVSWYQQALGQGPQFIFQYYEEEERQRGNFPDRFSGHQFPNYSSELNVNALLLGDSALYLCASSDAGMFVQFFGPGTRLTVL.

The CDR3 is CASSLGDWEQFF. The CDR3 bases are TGTGCCAGCAGCTTAGGGGACTGGGAGCAGTTCTTC. The J gene is TRBJ2-1, the V gene TRBV13; tentatively, D is TRBD2 (5 bases). The V end was cut by 0 bases, the J end by 10 bases, with 7 bases between. Germline V gene lookup returns CDR1 PRHDT and CDR2 FYEKMQ (reference sequence). The CDR3 covers 12 residues.

The chain employs TRBV5-8 and TRBJ1-3; 8 bases align to TRBD1. This CDR3 spans 15 amino acids. The germline V gene has CDR1 SGHTS and CDR2 YDEGEE. The junction had 3 bases not matched to a gene; V was cut back by 4 bases and J by 0 bases. This chain's CDR3 is CASSPGTGSGNTIYF. CDR3 sequence (DNA): TGTGCCAGCAGCCCTGGGACAGGCTCTGGAAACACCATATATTTT. Based on the CDR3 plus reference TRBV5-8 and TRBJ1-3, the full variable domain is EAGVTQSPTHLIKTRGQQATLRCSPISGHTSVYWYQQALGLGLQFLLWYDEGEERNRGNFPPRFSGRQFPNYSSELNVNALELEDSALYLCASSPGTGSGNTIYFGEGSWLTVV.

This rearrangement joins TRBV6-6 to TRBJ2-3; 9 positions agree with TRBD2. Germline CDR1 and CDR2: MNHNY and SVGAGI (reference sequence). The CDR3 runs to 15 residues. V lost 9 bases to trimming and J lost 3 bases; unmatched junction nucleotides: 10. The CDR3 loop reads CASVSRLAETDTQYF. The CDR3 bases are TGTGCCAGTGTATCGCGACTAGCGGAAACAGATACGCAGTATTTT.

The genes are TRBV7-6 and TRBJ2-3, with a tentative D call TRBD1 (5 bases). Germline V gene lookup returns CDR1 SGHVS and CDR2 FNYEAQ. This CDR3 has 18 residues. The V and J ends lost 5 bases and 2 bases respectively, with 23 bases between them. CDR3 in DNA: TGTGCCAGCAGCCCGAAGGGGCCTAAAATATCAGCCACAGATACGCAGTATTTT. This translates into CASSPKGPKISATDTQYF.

The chain uses TRBV10-3 and TRBJ2-2, with D perhaps matching TRBD1 (5 bases). The CDR3 loop spans 14 amino acids. The ends were cut back, 6 bases at V and 1 base at J, with 9 bases in the middle. Germline loops: CDR1 ENHRY, CDR2 SYGVKD. Written as DNA, the CDR3 is TGTGCCATCAGACAGGATAGGAACACCGGGGAGCTGTTTTTT. This encodes CAIRQDRNTGELFF.

The chain's CDR3 is CASSTRTSGSLGKDTQYF. In nucleotides, the CDR3 is TGTGCCAGCAGCACCCGGACTAGCGGGAGTTTGGGCAAAGATACGCAGTATTTT. The V gene is TRBV9, the J gene TRBJ2-3; TRBD2 agrees at 13 bases. Germline V gives CDR1 SGDLS, CDR2 YYNGEE. Germline trimming cut 4 bases from V and 5 bases from J; bases unmatched to any gene: 13. The CDR3 spans 18 residues.

V gene TRBV28 combines with J gene TRBJ2-3; unclear D gene. Trimming removed 5 bases at V and 5 bases at J, with 11 bases between. The CDR3 length is 13 residues. Germline values: CDR1 MDHEN, CDR2 SYDVKM. CDR3 sequence (DNA): TGTGCCAGCAGTCCTCTTCCCGGAGATACGCAGTATTTT. Amino acids: CASSPLPGDTQYF. Using reference TRBV28 and TRBJ2-3 for the parts outside the CDR3, the full variable domain is DVKVTQSSRYLVKRTGEKVFLECVQDMDHENMFWYRQDPGLGLRLIYFSYDVKMKEKGDIPEGYSVSREKKERFSLILESASTNQTSMYLCASSPLPGDTQYFGPGTRLTVL.

This rearrangement joins TRBV14 to TRBJ2-2, with a weak D call TRBD2 (6 bases). This CDR3 region has 16 residues. V lost 0 bases, J lost 0 bases, and 8 bases lay in between. In germline, CDR1 is SGHDN, CDR2 FVKESK. The CDR3 region is CASSQELAANTGELFF. CDR3 nucleotides: TGTGCCAGCAGCCAAGAGTTAGCGGCGAACACCGGGGAGCTGTTTTTT.

The genes are TRBV6-6 and TRBJ1-6; 9 bases map to TRBD1. The V gene end was trimmed by 5 bases and the J gene end by 10 bases; junction bases not matched to a gene: 9. The length of the CDR3 is 15 residues. Germline values: CDR1 MNHNY, CDR2 SVGAGI (reference sequence). DNA of the CDR3: TGTGCCAGCAGTCCGGGACAGGGTGGAGAATCACCCCTCCACTTT. Amino acids: CASSPGQGGESPLHF.

The chain employs TRBV7-6 and TRBJ2-3, with 8 bases aligning to TRBD2. V was pared by 1 base and J by 5 bases, with 8 bases of the junction left unmatched. The CDR3 consists of 16 residues. Germline CDR1 and CDR2: SGHVS and FNYEAQ. The CDR3 spells CASSLGELAAGDTQYF. Written as DNA, the CDR3 is TGTGCCAGCAGCTTAGGGGAACTAGCGGCCGGAGATACGCAGTATTTT.

The rearrangement uses TRBV6-5 and TRBJ2-4; tentatively, D is TRBD2 (5 bases). This CDR3 contains 15 residues. In germline, CDR1 is MNHEY, CDR2 SVGAGI. V lost 0 bases and J 7 bases, leaving 13 bases between the germline ends. Here the CDR3 reads CASSYSVRPGNIQYF. CDR3 DNA sequence: TGTGCCAGCAGTTACTCCGTCCGTCCGGGGAACATTCAGTACTTC.

The chain is built from TRBV7-9 and TRBJ2-4; 9 bases match TRBD2. V shed 5 bases and J 5 bases; nucleotides not matched to a gene: 19. Looked up from germline, CDR1 is SEHNR and CDR2 is FQNEAQ (reference sequence). The CDR3 sequence is 19 residues long. The CDR3, as DNA: TGTGCCAGCAGCCCTCTAAGGGCGGGAGGGCCCTTGGGAGAAAACATTCAGTACTTC. It codes for CASSPLRAGGPLGENIQYF.

This sequence joins TRBV3-1 (or the pseudogene TRBV3-2) and TRBJ1-2, with 7 bases aligning to TRBD1. CDR1 and CDR2 (germline): LGHDT, YNNKEL (reference sequence). The CDR3 totals 18 residues. The trim removed 4 bases at V and 0 bases at J, leaving 14 bases unmatched. CDR3 DNA sequence: TGTGCCAGCAGCCTATTCCTCTTCCGGGACAGAGCTAACTATGGCTACACCTTC. It specifies CASSLFLFRDRANYGYTF.

The rearrangement links TRBV11-2 to TRBJ1-1, with 7 bases that match TRBD1. The CDR3 loop spans 14 amino acids. The trim removed 1 base at V and 8 bases at J, leaving 7 bases unmatched. The germline gives CDR1 SGHAT, CDR2 FQNNGV. The DNA for the CDR3 is TGTGCCAGCAGCTTAGTACAGGGGAGGCTAGAAGCTTTCTTT. Protein sequence: CASSLVQGRLEAFF. The complete variable domain, with remaining parts taken from reference TRBV11-2 and TRBJ1-1, reads EAGVAQSPRYKIIEKRQSVAFWCNPISGHATLYWYQQILGQGPKLLIQFQNNGVVDDSQLPKDRFSAERLKGVDSTLKIQPAKLEDSAVYLCASSLVQGRLEAFFGQGTRLTVV.

The chain employs TRBV3-1 (or the pseudogene TRBV3-2) and TRBJ2-1, with 8 nucleotides matching TRBD2. The CDR3 extends over 14 amino acids. Trimming took 4 bases from V and 9 from J; bases not matched to a gene: 8. Germline V gene data show CDR1 as LGHDT and CDR2 as YNNKEL (reference sequence). The chain's CDR3 is CASSRTTGRGEQFF. CDR3 nucleotide sequence: TGTGCCAGCAGCCGTACTACCGGGAGGGGTGAGCAGTTCTTC.

The V call is TRBV9, the J call TRBJ2-4; D is unclear. The CDR3 sequence is 16 residues long. CDR1 and CDR2 from the germline V gene are SGDLS and YYNGEE. V was clipped by 0 bases and J by 5 bases, with 15 bases between them. CDR3 in DNA: TGTGCCAGCAGCGTAGAGCCAGCGTCCCCCGAAAACATTCAGTACTTC. Translating it yields CASSVEPASPENIQYF.

The gene calls are TRBV6-2 or TRBV6-3 and TRBJ2-5, with TRBD2 matching over 9 bases. V lost 2 bases to trimming and J lost 5 bases; unmatched junction nucleotides: 3. Germline V gene sequence: CDR1 MNHEY, CDR2 SVGEGT. This CDR3 is built from 14 residues. The CDR3 reads CASSYGGRGETQYF. The CDR3 DNA is TGTGCCAGCAGTTACGGCGGGAGGGGTGAGACCCAGTACTTC.

The rearrangement links TRBV7-9 to TRBJ2-5; 9 nucleotides line up with TRBD1. V dropped 1 base and J dropped 4; count of bases not matched to a gene: 4. CDR3 length: 15 amino acids. Germline CDR1 SEHNR, CDR2 FQNEAQ (reference sequence). CDR3 coding DNA: TGTGCCAGCAGCTTAGGGTGGACAGGGGCAGAGACCCAGTACTTC. It codes for CASSLGWTGAETQYF.

The gene calls are TRBV19 and TRBJ1-1; TRBD1 agrees at 11 bases. Germline V lookup: CDR1 LNHDA, CDR2 SQIVND (reference sequence). The CDR3 is made up of 15 amino acids. The V and J ends lost 5 bases and 3 bases, in that order; junction bases with no gene match: 5. In DNA form, the CDR3 reads TGTGCCAGTAGTGCTCCGGACAGGGGGCACACTGAAGCTTTCTTT. Translation: CASSAPDRGHTEAFF.

CDR3 region: CASSLLATLNEQFF. The CDR3, as DNA: TGTGCCAGCAGTCTACTAGCAACACTCAATGAGCAGTTCTTC. The rearrangement links TRBV27 to TRBJ2-1; tentative D call: TRBD2 (6 bases). The CDR3 has 14 residues. Trimming left V 5 bases short and J 6 bases short, with 14 bases between. Per germline, CDR1 MNHEY and CDR2 SMNVEV (reference sequence).

The sample holds one count of this clone. The V and J genes are TRBV5-1 and TRBJ1-1; the match to TRBD1 covers 7 bases. The CDR3 extends over 15 amino acids. The germline gives CDR1 SGHRS, CDR2 YFSETQ. Germline trimming cut 4 bases from V and 0 bases from J; bases unmatched to any gene: 6. The CDR3 spells CASSLGTAMNTEAFF. The CDR3 DNA follows: TGCGCCAGCAGCCTCGGGACAGCGATGAACACTGAAGCTTTCTTT.

The chain employs TRBV28 and TRBJ2-7, with a weak D call TRBD2 (6 bases). This CDR3 spans 16 amino acids. Deletions cut 4 bases from V and 0 bases from J, with 16 bases between. Germline lookup yields CDR1 MDHEN and CDR2 SYDVKM. CDR3 bases: TGTGCCAGCAGTTCCCCCTCCGTGCGGGGCTCCTACGAGCAGTACTTC. Translating it yields CASSSPSVRGSYEQYF.

The rearrangement uses TRBV3-1 (or the pseudogene TRBV3-2) and TRBJ1-1; D may be TRBD1 (6 bases). Germline V lookup: CDR1 LGHDT, CDR2 YNNKEL (reference sequence). The length of the CDR3 is 14 residues. Trimming removed 3 bases at V and 7 bases at J, with 15 bases between. The CDR3, as DNA: TGTGCCAGCAGCCAGGCAGGGGCCGTTGGTGAAGCTTTCTTT. It codes for CASSQAGAVGEAFF.

This chain connects TRBV6-5 to TRBJ1-1; 8 bases align to TRBD1. Germline V gives CDR1 MNHEY, CDR2 SVGAGI. The CDR3 contains 13 residues. The trim removed 6 bases at V and 5 bases at J, leaving 5 bases unmatched. The CDR3 loop is CASSDRGKTEAFF. The CDR3 nucleotides are TGTGCCAGCAGCGACAGGGGAAAAACTGAAGCTTTCTTT.

The V gene is TRBV5-5, the J gene TRBJ2-7; a weak D match, TRBD2 (6 bases). This CDR3 comprises 15 residues. From germline, CDR1 is SGHKS and CDR2 YYEKEE (reference sequence). The V gene lost 0 bases and the J gene lost 3 bases, with 13 bases spanning the gap. CDR3 in DNA: TGTGCCAGCAGCTTGGCGGCGGGGAAGGTCTACGAGCAGTACTTC. Its protein product is CASSLAAGKVYEQYF.